Presented here are 21 T cell receptor beta chains from one specimen sequenced in a study of T cells in Graves' hyperthyroidism and ophthalmopathy. TCR beta CDR3 region amplification was performed from RNA transcripts. Primed by the HTBI set, a first-round RT-PCR was run on the TCR CDR3. One entry per CDR3 protein, called by TCRdb with MiXCR from the multiplex PCR reads. The data contain about 410,000 distinct CDR3 sequences, more than 12% of them singletons. Sequenced sample: blood. These receptors were taken from a woman in her thirties with Graves' ophthalmopathy.

This clonotype was found many times. The chain couples TRBV30 to TRBJ1-1; possible D gene TRBD1, 5 bases. The CDR3 spans 13 residues. Trimming stripped 5 bases from V and 6 bases from J, with 16 bases between. Germline V gene lookup returns CDR1 GTSNPN and CDR2 SVGIG (reference sequence). DNA of the CDR3: TGTGCCTGGGGTGGGGGAGCTGGCGCTGAAGCTTTCTTT. Translated, it gives CAWGGGAGAEAFF.

This chain joins TRBV7-9 and TRBJ2-5, with TRBD2 matching over 9 bases. The CDR3 totals 14 residues. V was pared by 8 bases and J by 0 bases, with 4 bases of the junction left unmatched. Germline CDR1 and CDR2: SEHNR and FQNEAQ (reference sequence). The CDR3 DNA sequence: TGTGCCAGCGAGTCTAGCGGGGACCAAGAGACCCAGTACTTC. It codes for CASESSGDQETQYF.

The rearrangement links TRBV4-1 to TRBJ1-4; D call uncertain. Germline V gene data show CDR1 as MGHRA and CDR2 as YSYEKL. The CDR3 runs 13 residues. The V end lost 2 bases, the J end lost 5 bases, and 6 bases lay between the germline ends. The CDR3 nucleotides read TGCGCCAGCAGCCAACTGGGGAATGAAAAACTGTTTTTT. Protein product: CASSQLGNEKLFF.

The sample holds many counts of this clonotype. J is TRBJ2-7 and V is TRBV5-1; D is undetermined. The length of the CDR3 is 16 residues. Trimming cost V 4 bases and J 0 bases, with 17 bases left between them. The germline gives CDR1 SGHRS, CDR2 YFSETQ. This chain's CDR3 is CASSPEVNRNSYEQYF. For the CDR3, the DNA is TGCGCCAGCAGCCCTGAAGTTAACAGAAACTCCTACGAGCAGTACTTC.

This clonotype was detected ten times or more. The chain has TRBV20-1 and TRBJ2-7; D gene uncertain. With 5 bases removed from V and 0 bases from J, the gap between germline ends came to 11 bases. The germline V gene encodes CDR1 DFQATT and CDR2 SNEGSKA (reference sequence). The CDR3 totals 13 residues. The chain's CDR3 is CSASKIISYEQYF. CDR3 in DNA: TGCAGTGCTTCGAAAATAATCTCCTACGAGCAGTACTTC.

Comment on this clonotype: A much larger clone is a single base away; this may be a read error. This CDR3 reads CASSPLPATYGQYF. As DNA, the CDR3 is TGTGCCAGCAGCCCCCTACCCGCGACCTACGGGCAGTACTTC. The chain carries TRBV28 and TRBJ2-7; D unresolved. Germline lookup yields CDR1 MDHEN and CDR2 SYDVKM. The CDR3 length is 14 residues.

Points on this clonotype: A read error may be the cause here, since a much bigger clone is one base away. In DNA form, the CDR3 reads TGTGCCAGCAGCTGGGGTGACAATGAGCAGTTCTTC. Encoded protein: CASSWGDNEQFF. The chain employs TRBV28 and TRBJ2-1; no definite D call. V was pared by 6 bases and J by 5 bases, with 8 bases between. The length of the CDR3 is 12 residues. CDR1 and CDR2 from the germline V gene are MDHEN and SYDVKM.

This clonotype occurred many times. The chain uses TRBV28 and TRBJ1-5; TRBD1 agrees at 7 bases. V shed 5 bases, J shed 7 bases, and the junction held 8 bases outside the gene matches. The germline gives CDR1 MDHEN, CDR2 SYDVKM. The CDR3 is 14 amino acids. The CDR3 nucleotides read TGTGCCAGCAGTCGCAACAGGGGTAAGCAGCCCCAGCATTTT. Translating it yields CASSRNRGKQPQHF.

This clonotype was counted many times. The V and J genes are TRBV27 and TRBJ1-2; D remains unclear. Trimming cost V 6 bases and J 0 bases, with 8 bases left between them. This CDR3 has 13 amino acids. Germline CDR1 reads MNHEY; CDR2 reads SMNVEV (reference sequence). The CDR3 coding sequence is TGTGCCAGCAGGGGATCTGCTAACTATGGCTACACCTTC. It specifies CASRGSANYGYTF.

This clonotype came up many times. V and J are TRBV20-1 and TRBJ1-4; D is unresolved. This CDR3 contains 17 residues. Trimming removed 0 bases from V and 8 bases from J, with 22 bases in between. The germline CDR1 and CDR2 sequences are DFQATT and SNEGSKA (reference sequence). CDR3: CSARDIMRSGSPEKLFF. The CDR3 DNA reads TGCAGTGCTAGAGATATTATGAGATCAGGATCCCCCGAAAAACTGTTTTTT.

This clonotype turned up a few times. The CDR3 sequence is CASSYRGDRGETQYF. The DNA of the CDR3 is TGTGCCAGCAGTTACAGAGGGGACAGGGGAGAGACCCAGTACTTC. V is TRBV6-5 and J is TRBJ2-5, with TRBD1 matching over 10 bases. Germline V lookup: CDR1 MNHEY, CDR2 SVGAGI. CDR3 length: 15 amino acids. With V trimmed by 2 bases and J by 4 bases, 4 bases remained unmatched.

The V gene is TRBV12-3 or TRBV12-4, the J gene TRBJ2-7; no reliable D call. This CDR3 comprises 13 residues. Trimming left V 4 bases short and J 7 bases short, with 14 bases between. In DNA, the CDR3 is TGTGCCAGCAGTTCCCGGTCCGACCTTGAGCAGTACTTC. It encodes CASSSRSDLEQYF.

The chain recombines TRBV6-7 with TRBJ2-5; either TRBD1 or TRBD2 may supply D (5 bases each). TRBV6-7 qualifies as an ORF whose function is uncertain. With 0 bases removed from V and 4 bases from J, the gap between germline ends came to 15 bases. The CDR3 covers 16 residues. The CDR3, as DNA: TGTGCCAGCAGTTACTCAGGGCCCCAGAGGGGAGAGACCCAGTACTTC. Protein sequence: CASSYSGPQRGETQYF.

The CDR3, as DNA: TGTGCCTGGATACCCGGGACAGGCAACAATGAGCAGTTCTTC. Its protein is CAWIPGTGNNEQFF. The V and J genes are TRBV30 and TRBJ2-1; 8 bases map to TRBD1. This CDR3 is built from 14 residues. Germline CDR1 reads GTSNPN; CDR2 reads SVGIG (reference sequence). J gave up 5 bases and V 4 bases, and 7 bases lay outside the gene matches.

This clonotype turned up a few times. The V call is TRBV6-1, the J call TRBJ2-2, with D unclear. CDR3 size: 14 residues. The V end lost 3 bases, the J end lost 0 bases, and 5 bases lay between the germline ends. The germline V gene encodes CDR1 MNHNS and CDR2 SASEGT. Here the CDR3 DNA reads TGTGCCAGCAGTGACAGTACGAACACCGGGGAGCTGTTTTTT. Encoded protein: CASSDSTNTGELFF.

This clonotype was found many times. The chain is built from TRBV6-1 and TRBJ2-1; weak D call: TRBD2 (8 bases). Trimming cost V 6 bases and J 4 bases, with 16 bases left between them. From germline, CDR1 is MNHNS and CDR2 SASEGT. The CDR3 consists of 15 residues. CDR3 DNA: TGTGCCAGCAGGACGGCGGGGGGACAGTACAATGAGCAGTTCTTC. Its translation: CASRTAGGQYNEQFF.

This clonotype was counted ten times or more. This chain links TRBV20-1 with TRBJ2-5; TRBD2 agrees at 12 bases. The CDR3 sequence is 17 residues long. Germline V gene sequence: CDR1 DFQATT, CDR2 SNEGSKA (reference sequence). V shed 5 bases, J shed 6 bases, and the junction held 16 bases outside the gene matches. CDR3 sequence (DNA): TGCAGTGCTTTATCCCAAAACCCGACTAGCGGGGGAAAGACCCAGTACTTC. Encoded protein: CSALSQNPTSGGKTQYF.

This clonotype was seen repeatedly, ten times or more. The chain joins TRBV9 to TRBJ2-3; 11 nucleotides align to TRBD2. V shed 3 bases and J 5 bases; nucleotides not matched to a gene: 5. Per germline, CDR1 SGDLS and CDR2 YYNGEE. This CDR3 has 15 amino acids. CDR3 region: CASSALAGGIDTQYF. The DNA for the CDR3 is TGTGCCAGCAGCGCATTAGCGGGGGGGATAGATACGCAGTATTTT.

The sample holds a few counts of this clonotype. V is TRBV28 and J is TRBJ1-2, with unresolved D. V was pared by 4 bases and J by 4 bases, with 10 bases between. The CDR3 extends over 13 amino acids. The germline gives CDR1 MDHEN, CDR2 SYDVKM. Here the CDR3 DNA reads TGTGCCAGCAGTTCCCCTAGGGCCTATGGCTACACCTTC. Translating gives CASSSPRAYGYTF.

J is TRBJ2-7 and V is TRBV11-2; D remains unclear. V was trimmed by 1 base and J by 6 bases, leaving 16 bases between them. The CDR3 runs to 15 residues. The germline V gene encodes CDR1 SGHAT and CDR2 FQNNGV. CDR3 nucleotide sequence: TGTGCCAGCAGCTTAGTTTTAGTTGGCGTCGGCGAGCAGTACTTC. This translates into CASSLVLVGVGEQYF.

This clonotype was seen at least ten times. The V call is TRBV7-2, the J call TRBJ1-6; D may be TRBD1 (6 bases). Trimming removed 5 bases from V and 0 bases from J, with 20 bases in between. The CDR3 runs to 19 residues. The germline CDR1 and CDR2 sequences are SGHTA and FQGNSA. CDR3 nucleotides: TGTGCCAGCAGCCCTAGGGACCCCAGGGGCAGCTCCTATAATTCACCCCTCCACTTT. Translated, it gives CASSPRDPRGSSYNSPLHF.